This T cell receptor beta chain was profiled in a study of blood T cell repertoires in COVID-19. Whole-study context: Italy, Spain and the United States were the sources of the convalescent and acute COVID-19 samples. Sources were T cells, B-cell-depleted T cells, or PBMCs; the material itself was cDNA or gDNA.

As handled by the study authors: Reference gene primer amplification gave estimated nucleated cell counts. Some clones are missing from TCRdb's copy, which holds only in-frame ones; the method was immunoSEQ multiplex PCR. V and J calls and clone size are copied from that table; D and trimming were computed from the DNA. The profile shows 130,000 to 150,000 clones, around 76% of them singletons. The sample comprised peripheral blood. The TCR sequence derives from an elderly man with acute or convalescent COVID-19.

The CDR3 region is CASSPFSPHLQAATGELFF. The CDR3 DNA reads TGTGCCAGCTCACCATTCAGTCCCCATCTACAGGCCGCAACCGGGGAGCTGTTTTTT. This chain links TRBV18 with TRBJ2-2, with D possibly TRBD1 on 5 matching bases. The V and J ends lost 2 bases and 5 bases respectively, with 24 bases between them. CDR3 length: 19 residues. Germline values: CDR1 KGHSH, CDR2 LQKENI. Full variable domain (missing parts from reference TRBV18 and TRBJ2-2): NAGVMQNPRHLVRRRGQEARLRCSPMKGHSHVYWYRQLPEEGLKFMVYLQKENIIDESGMPKERFSAEFPKEGPSILRIQQVVRGDSAAYFCASSPFSPHLQAATGELFFGEGSRLTVL.